This TCR beta chain was documented in a study of Ad26.COV2.S vaccination and SARS-CoV-2 variants (dated by TCRdb to about 2021). As for the study more broadly: Vaccine-arm donors were drawn from COV1001, a multicentre, randomized, double-blind, placebo-controlled phase I-IIa trial of Ad26.COV2.S in healthy adults. Ad26.COV2.S was administered intramuscularly at a dose of 5x10^10 or 1x10^11 viral particles, either as one shot or as two shots given 56 days apart. Sequencing of the TCRbeta repertoire served to evaluate the specificity and breadth of SARS-CoV-2-reactive T cell receptors following Ad26.COV2.S vaccination. The TCR-sequenced set comprised roughly 30 samples: around 20 Ad26.COV2.S vaccine recipients, 5 placebo recipients and 8 SARS-CoV-2 convalescent individuals. Participants in the trial were split at random into five groups of five each, receiving low-dose or high-dose Ad26.COV2.S once or twice, or else placebo on both occasions. Investigators did not know the trial group allocation while performing experiments and assessing outcomes. The study at large found these results: After vaccination, substantial breadth of spike-specific CD8+ and CD4+ T cell responses was reported. Non-spike TCR breadth was comparable between vaccine and placebo recipients, consistent with the vaccine containing only spike. Compared with placebo recipients, Ad26.COV2.S recipients showed higher spike-specific TCR breadth (P = 0.0014). The study was not powered for comparison of responses between vaccine doses or regimens. The authors noted that total T cell responses may have been underestimated by the TCR breadth and depth analyses.

The immunoSEQ Assay was the method used to sequence TCRbeta CDR3 regions. After extraction, genomic DNA underwent amplification by bias-controlled multiplex PCR, followed by high-throughput sequencing. The authors' pipeline ran thus. To quantify the absolute abundance of every unique TCRbeta CDR3 region, sequences were collapsed and filtered. Usable DNA was measured by amplifying reference genes present in all nucleated cells, and TCRbeta template counts were normalized to that usable DNA to estimate T cell fraction. Repertoire TCRs were annotated as SARS-CoV-2-specific when V gene, CDR3 amino acid sequence and J gene were exactly matched to a known reactive TCR set. MIRA supplied the reference SARS-CoV-2 TCR set, which was filtered for enrichment in COVID-19-positive ImmuneCODE repertoires so that public or cross-reactive TCRs were removed. Based on the MIRA antigens, annotated TCRs were further analysed at the level of specific ORF or position within ORF. Breadth was defined as annotated unique rearrangements over total unique productive rearrangements; depth was the summed frequency of those rearrangements. Group comparisons of TCR breadth used two-sided Wilcoxon rank-sum tests. TCRdb limited this immuneACCESS table to in-frame rearrangements with V and J called. A share of clones is missing; checked studies link under half to unresolved V genes, and the rest is unexplained. That table is the source of V, J and clone size, and D and trimming were worked out from the DNA. The sample yields fewer than 500,000 clones; around nine tenths were counted once. 9.5% to 15% of the sample is held by the ten biggest clonotypes.

According to the germline V gene, CDR1 reads SGHRS and CDR2 reads YFSETQ. The junction shows trimming of 4 bases on V and 0 bases on J, plus 23 bases between the germline ends. Taken from cysteine to phenylalanine, the CDR3 has 18 residues. Only CDR3 DNA is held: 54 bases, read in frame from base 1. Concerning this clone itself: The antigen it recognizes is unknown. No much larger clonotype is one base removed from it; base qualities were not supplied.

The treatment or condition label on this specimen signifies: 15 to 20 received Ad26.COV2.S at low or high dose, single or two shots; several received placebo; per-sample allocation not given. For vaccine and placebo recipients, the sequenced repertoires came from samples collected on day 63 after the first injection. In Cohort 1b, around 25 adults aged 18-55 years were enrolled at a single site in Boston, USA, between 29 July and 7 August 2020. Ad26.COV2.S consisted of a replication-incompetent adenovirus type 26 vector by which a prefusion-stabilized SARS-CoV-2 spike protein from the original Wuhan strain was expressed.

This TCR was recovered from a person between 18 and 65 years old who received the Ad26.COV2.S COVID-19 vaccine or a placebo. Sequences were derived from peripheral blood, sampled in a trial of Ad26.COV2.S vaccine versus placebo. The rearrangement combines TRBV5-1 with TRBJ2-7; TRBD2 is a possible D gene, resting on 7 matching bases. The sequenced DNA: TGCGCCAGCAGCCTCTTCCCCCCAGGGGCGGGAGTCTCCTACGAGCAGTACTTC. Its protein is CASSLFPPGAGVSYEQYF.